This T cell receptor (beta chain) was captured in a study of regulatory T cells in long-lasting Graves disease. Arm-PCR of CDR3 regions with iRepertoire HTBI primers generated TCR beta libraries. In TCRdb, the multiplex PCR reads were re-called with MiXCR into one record per CDR3 protein. The sample holds almost 350,000 distinct CDR3 sequences; about 20% are singletons and the top ten take approximately 31%. In its sample, this clonotype was seen many times. What it binds is unknown. The length of the CDR3 is 15 residues. Germline CDR1 reads MNHEY; CDR2 reads SMNVEV (reference sequence). Trimming cost V 0 bases and J 8 bases; bases outside gene matches: 7. The time point was: persistent/refractory GD, antithyroid drugs over 5 years with positive TRAb. PBMC-extracted RNA yielded the TCR library. By American Thyroid Association guidelines, Graves' disease was diagnosed in the cohort. General study points: Persistent disease preferred TRBV28, TRBJ1-2 and TRBJ2-5. Only peripheral blood was studied, not thyroid tissue. Lower TCR diversity characterized persistent Graves' patients relative to newly diagnosed patients.

This TCR came from a female donor with Graves disease. The rearrangement joins TRBV27 to TRBJ2-4; 7 bases agree with TRBD2. This specimen was peripheral blood mononuclear cells (PBMCs), taken when the disease was refractory, from a patient treated with antithyroid drugs. Here the CDR3 DNA reads TGTGCCAGCAGTTTATCCCCAGGACTAGTAGACATTCAGTACTTC. Its translation: CASSLSPGLVDIQYF.